The TCR beta chain described here comes from a study of T cells in Graves' hyperthyroidism and ophthalmopathy. Researchers took RNA transcripts and amplified the TCR beta CDR3 regions from them. During a first-round RT-PCR of the TCR CDR3, the HTBI primer set was used. TCRdb independently ran MiXCR on the multiplex PCR reads; one entry per CDR3 protein. The sample holds some 350,000 distinct CDR3 sequences; roughly 15% are singletons and the top ten take approximately 19%. Not enrolled were patients with uncontrolled infection, other autoimmune disease, pregnancy or lactation. Overall study results and limits: A model of 13 V-J pairs discriminated ophthalmopathy from stable hyperthyroidism. Most expanded thyroid clonotypes above 0.001 also appeared in blood.

This clonotype came up a few times. Its antigen is as yet unknown. Sample: blood. This TCR was sampled from a woman aged 60-70 years with Graves' ophthalmopathy.

The CDR3 reads CSASIGGLKAGVETQYF. CDR3 in DNA: TGCAGTGCTAGTATAGGCGGACTGAAAGCGGGCGTAGAGACCCAGTACTTC. This chain connects TRBV20-1 to TRBJ2-5, with a tentative D call TRBD2 (6 bases). This CDR3 is built from 17 residues. Trimming removed 3 bases from V and 4 bases from J, with 24 bases in between. The germline CDR1 and CDR2 sequences are DFQATT and SNEGSKA (reference sequence).